What follows are 17 T cell receptor beta chains derived from one specimen sequenced in a study of a mutant IDH1 vaccine in newly diagnosed glioma. Time point meaning: week 11, during vaccination. Vaccination comprised doses that each held 300 ug of mutant IDH1 20-mer peptide, plus topical imiquimod. The protocol was immunoSEQ multiplex PCR, while the TCRdb copy is restricted to in-frame clones and leaves out a portion. The table records under 35,000 clones, roughly 90% of them present only once. No antigens are known for them. The starting material was PBMCs, obtained from a glioma patient whose treatment included an IDH1 peptide vaccine. Receptors were obtained from a man aged 18 to 35 with glioma.

The rearrangement joins TRBV5-1 to TRBJ2-7; a weak D match, TRBD2 (6 bases). CDR1 and CDR2 (germline): SGHRS, YFSETQ. Deletions cut 6 bases from V and 5 bases from J, with 21 bases between. The CDR3 extends over 15 amino acids. CDR3 nucleotide sequence: TGCGCCAGCAACCACCGGTGGAGGGGCAGGGACGAGCAGTACTTC. As protein: CASNHRWRGRDEQYF.

The CDR3 sequence: CATSDRGSREPQHF. The CDR3 DNA is TGTGCCACCAGTGACAGGGGGTCGAGAGAGCCCCAGCATTTT. The rearrangement links TRBV15 to TRBJ1-5; 9 positions match TRBD1. The CDR3 length is 14 residues. CDR1 is LNHNV, CDR2 YYDKDF, per germline (reference sequence). The trim removed 6 bases at V and 8 bases at J, leaving 8 bases unmatched.

This clone was seen only once. The chain uses TRBV5-4 and TRBJ1-2; 9 bases match TRBD1. This CDR3 is 14 amino acids long. Germline-derived CDR1 and CDR2 are SGHNT and YYREEE (reference sequence). V lost 2 bases, J lost 8 bases, and 7 bases stayed unmatched. CDR3: CASSLQGAPGGYTF. The CDR3 DNA reads TGTGCCAGCAGCTTACAGGGGGCGCCGGGAGGCTACACCTTC.

The chain is built from TRBV27 and TRBJ2-7; TRBD2 aligns across 10 bases. From germline, CDR1 is MNHEY and CDR2 SMNVEV (reference sequence). Trimming at V came to 6 bases and at J to 4 bases, leaving 3 bases not matched to a gene. The CDR3 covers 13 residues. In nucleotides, the CDR3 is TGTGCCAGCAGCCGGACTAGCGGATACGAGCAGTACTTC. This translates into CASSRTSGYEQYF.

The chain joins TRBV7-6 to TRBJ2-1; 8 bases align to TRBD2. This CDR3 spans 17 amino acids. The germline V gene has CDR1 SGHVS and CDR2 FNYEAQ. The trim removed 4 bases at V and 1 base at J, leaving 9 bases unmatched. The CDR3 DNA reads as TGTGCCAGCAGCTCCGACTTTACGGGAGGGTCCTACAATGAGCAGTTCTTC. Amino acid sequence: CASSSDFTGGSYNEQFF.

This clone was detected once. The chain employs TRBV6-1 and TRBJ2-1; 8 nucleotides line up with TRBD2. Unmatched junction bases numbered 12, after V lost 8 bases and J lost 6 bases. Germline assignment: CDR1 MNHNS and CDR2 SASEGT. This CDR3 region has 15 residues. CDR3 DNA: TGTGCCAGCCTCCCCGGGGGGGGGCGAATCAATGAGCAGTTCTTC. Protein product: CASLPGGGRINEQFF.

The genes are TRBV25-1 and TRBJ1-4; tentative D call: TRBD1 (5 bases). Trimming cost V 5 bases and J 0 bases, with 13 bases left between them. CDR1 and CDR2 (germline): MGHDK, SYGVNS. This CDR3 is built from 16 residues. The CDR3 DNA reads TGTGCCAGCAGTCGGGGCGAACTTGCAACTAATGAAAAACTGTTTTTT. Protein: CASSRGELATNEKLFF.

V is TRBV5-6 and J is TRBJ2-7, with D unclear. V was trimmed by 0 bases and J by 7 bases, leaving 11 bases between them. The CDR3 runs 13 residues. Per the germline V gene, CDR1 is SGHDT and CDR2 is YYEEEE. The CDR3 DNA reads TGTGCCAGCAGCTTGGCCCCCCTCGGGGAGCAGTACTTC. Translation gives CASSLAPLGEQYF.

The chain recombines TRBV19 with TRBJ1-5; perhaps TRBD1 as D (6 bases). CDR1 and CDR2 (germline): LNHDA, SQIVND (reference sequence). This CDR3 spans 15 amino acids. Trimming removed 4 bases from V and 5 bases from J, with 15 bases in between. The CDR3 loop is CASSSSLQGYQPQHF. For the CDR3, the DNA is TGTGCCAGTAGTAGCTCCCTACAGGGATATCAGCCCCAGCATTTT.

The chain recombines TRBV4-3 with TRBJ1-2, with TRBD1 matching over 7 bases. This CDR3 comprises 13 residues. Losses at the gene ends were 3 bases for V and 4 bases for J; bases not matched to a gene: 2. Per germline, CDR1 LGHNA and CDR2 YSLEER. CDR3 sequence: CASSQGQSYGYTF. CDR3 DNA: TGCGCCAGCAGCCAGGGACAGTCCTATGGCTACACCTTC.

Only one count was recorded for this clone. The chain joins TRBV2 to TRBJ2-5; D not resolved. With 7 bases removed from V and 5 bases from J, the gap between germline ends came to 17 bases. Germline assignment: CDR1 SNHLY and CDR2 FYNNEI. The CDR3 loop spans 14 amino acids. The CDR3 protein is CASKGWQKQETQYF. The CDR3 DNA reads as TGTGCCAGCAAAGGTTGGCAGAAGCAGGAGACCCAGTACTTC.

CDR3 region: CASSLRAGGSSYEQYF. The DNA for the CDR3 is TGTGCCAGCAGCTTGAGGGCTGGCGGGAGTTCCTACGAGCAGTACTTC. The chain uses TRBV7-8 and TRBJ2-7; 7 bases line up with TRBD2. CDR1 SGHVS and CDR2 FQNEAQ come from the germline V gene. The CDR3 loop spans 16 amino acids. V gave up 3 bases and J gave up 1 base; unmatched junction bases: 9.

V usage is TRBV7-8 and J usage is TRBJ1-1; 7 bases are a match to TRBD1. CDR3 length: 15 amino acids. V dropped 4 bases and J dropped 2; count of bases not matched to a gene: 7. Germline V lookup: CDR1 SGHVS, CDR2 FQNEAQ. The CDR3 loop reads CASSWTDRANTEAFF. In nucleotides, the CDR3 is TGTGCCAGCAGCTGGACCGACAGGGCCAACACTGAAGCTTTCTTT.

The CDR3 DNA reads TGCGCCAGCAGCCAAGTCTTGGACAGGGAGGATGGCTACACCTTC. Its translation: CASSQVLDREDGYTF. The genes are TRBV4-1 and TRBJ1-2; 8 positions agree with TRBD1. CDR3 length equals 15 residues. V was clipped by 1 base and J by 6 bases; unmatched bases: 7. Per germline, CDR1 MGHRA and CDR2 YSYEKL.

CDR3 amino acids: CAWTGSGDEQFF. As DNA, the CDR3 is TGTGCCTGGACCGGGTCAGGAGATGAGCAGTTCTTC. V and J are TRBV30 and TRBJ2-1; D is undetermined. Germline lookup yields CDR1 GTSNPN and CDR2 SVGIG (reference sequence). The CDR3 spans 12 residues. V was clipped by 4 bases and J by 8 bases, with 12 bases between them.

V usage is TRBV19 and J usage is TRBJ2-1, with 12 bases fitting TRBD2. CDR1 and CDR2 from the germline V gene are LNHDA and SQIVND (reference sequence). V shed 6 bases and J 8 bases; nucleotides not matched to a gene: 11. The CDR3 is made up of 16 amino acids. In DNA, the CDR3 is TGTGCCAGTAGCCACTCTAGCGGGAGGGCAGGCTATGAGCAGTTCTTC. This sequence encodes CASSHSSGRAGYEQFF. Full variable domain (outside the CDR3, taken from reference TRBV19 and TRBJ2-1): DGGITQSPKYLFRKEGQNVTLSCEQNLNHDAMYWYRQDPGQGLRLIYYSQIVNDFQKGDIAEGYSVSREKKESFPLTVTSAQKNPTAFYLCASSHSSGRAGYEQFFGPGTRLTVL.

The chain carries TRBV6-1 and TRBJ1-1; D is uncertain. This CDR3 is built from 13 residues. Germline CDR1 is MNHNS and CDR2 is SASEGT. The V end lost 2 bases, the J end lost 6 bases, and 10 bases lay between the germline ends. The CDR3: CASSEREGAEAFF. CDR3 nucleotide sequence: TGTGCCAGCAGTGAAAGGGAGGGAGCTGAAGCTTTCTTT.